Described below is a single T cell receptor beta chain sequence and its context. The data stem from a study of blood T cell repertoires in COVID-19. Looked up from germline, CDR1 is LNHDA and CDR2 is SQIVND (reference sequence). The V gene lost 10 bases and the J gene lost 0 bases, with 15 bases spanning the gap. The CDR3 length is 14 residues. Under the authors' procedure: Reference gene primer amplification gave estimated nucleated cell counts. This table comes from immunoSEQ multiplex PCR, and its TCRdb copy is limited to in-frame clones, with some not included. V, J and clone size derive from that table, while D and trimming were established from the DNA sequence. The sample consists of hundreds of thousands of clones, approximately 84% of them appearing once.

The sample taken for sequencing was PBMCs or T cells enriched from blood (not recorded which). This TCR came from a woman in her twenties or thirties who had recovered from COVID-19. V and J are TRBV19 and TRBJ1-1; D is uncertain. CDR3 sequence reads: CATLDAAMNTEAFF. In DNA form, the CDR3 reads TGTGCCACTTTAGATGCGGCGATGAACACTGAAGCTTTCTTT.